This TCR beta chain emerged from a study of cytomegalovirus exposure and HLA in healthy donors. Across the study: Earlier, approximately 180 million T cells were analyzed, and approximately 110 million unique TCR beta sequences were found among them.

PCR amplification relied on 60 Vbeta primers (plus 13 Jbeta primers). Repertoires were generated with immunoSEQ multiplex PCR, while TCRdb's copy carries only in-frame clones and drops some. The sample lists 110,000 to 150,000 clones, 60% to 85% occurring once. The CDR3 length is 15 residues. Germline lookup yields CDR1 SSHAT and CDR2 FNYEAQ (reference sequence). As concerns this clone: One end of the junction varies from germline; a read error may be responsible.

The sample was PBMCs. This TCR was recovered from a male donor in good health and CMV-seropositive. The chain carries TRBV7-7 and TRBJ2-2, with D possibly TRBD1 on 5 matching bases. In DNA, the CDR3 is TGTGCTAGCAGCCTTAGCCGACAGAGTACCGGGGAGCTGTTTTTT. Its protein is CASSLSRQSTGELFF.